This T cell receptor beta chain was recovered during a study of T cells in Graves' hyperthyroidism and ophthalmopathy. Amplification of TCR beta CDR3 regions was performed using RNA transcripts as template. HTBI primers were used for first-round RT-PCR of the TCR CDR3. TCRdb passed the multiplex PCR reads through MiXCR, listing each CDR3 protein once. Counted here are some 340,000 distinct CDR3 sequences, roughly an eighth occurring once; the ten biggest clones make up 34%. V was clipped by 0 bases and J by 1 base, with 12 bases between them. Germline CDR1 reads SGHRS; CDR2 reads YFSETQ. The CDR3 extends over 16 amino acids. Many counts were recorded for this clonotype.

The rearrangement links TRBV5-1 to TRBJ2-3, with a weak D call TRBD1 (5 bases). The source material was blood. The source is a woman between 40 and 50 years old with Graves' ophthalmopathy. This chain's CDR3 is CASSLGPGFGTDTQYF. Written as DNA, the CDR3 is TGCGCCAGCAGCTTGGGTCCAGGGTTCGGCACAGATACGCAGTATTTT.